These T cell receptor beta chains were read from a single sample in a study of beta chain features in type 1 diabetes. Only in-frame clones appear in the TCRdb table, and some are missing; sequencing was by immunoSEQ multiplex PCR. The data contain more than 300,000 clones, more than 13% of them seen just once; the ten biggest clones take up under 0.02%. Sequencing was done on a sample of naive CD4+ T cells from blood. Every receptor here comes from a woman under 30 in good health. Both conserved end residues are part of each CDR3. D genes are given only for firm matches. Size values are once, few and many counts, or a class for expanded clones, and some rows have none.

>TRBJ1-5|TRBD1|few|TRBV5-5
CASSPGTGGSNQPQHF
TGTGCCAGCAGCCCAGGGACAGGGGGCAGCAATCAGCCCCAGCATTTT
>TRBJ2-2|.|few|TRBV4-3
CASSRQINTGELFF
TGCGCCAGCAGCCGTCAGATTAACACCGGGGAGCTGTTTTTT
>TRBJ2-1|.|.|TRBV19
CATTYSYNEQFF
TGTGCCACCACCTACTCCTACAATGAGCAGTTCTTC
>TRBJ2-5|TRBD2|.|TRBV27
CASSPRLAGGAETQYF
TGTGCCAGCAGTCCACGACTAGCGGGAGGTGCAGAGACCCAGTACTTC
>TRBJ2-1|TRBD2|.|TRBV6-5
CASSYRAGVQFF
TGTGCCAGCAGTTACAGGGCGGGAGTACAGTTCTTC
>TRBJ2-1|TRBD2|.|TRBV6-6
CASSFETSGALFF
TGTGCCAGCAGTTTCGAGACTAGCGGAGCCCTGTTCTTC
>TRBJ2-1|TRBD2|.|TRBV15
CATSRLAEYSYNEQFF
TGTGCCACCAGCAGACTAGCGGAATACTCCTACAATGAGCAGTTCTTC
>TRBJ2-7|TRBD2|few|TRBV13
CASSLKRFSGSRNEQYF
TGTGCCAGCAGCTTAAAACGGTTTAGCGGGAGTCGGAACGAGCAGTACTTC
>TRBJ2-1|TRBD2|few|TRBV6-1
CASSEARGLAGGNEQFF
TGTGCCAGCAGTGAAGCGCGAGGACTAGCGGGAGGCAATGAGCAGTTCTTC
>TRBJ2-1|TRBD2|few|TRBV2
CASSVRGTSGVLNEQFF
TGTGCCAGCAGTGTCCGAGGGACTAGCGGGGTCCTCAATGAGCAGTTCTTC
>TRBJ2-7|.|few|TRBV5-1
CASSPPGTNSYEQYF
TGCGCCAGCAGCCCTCCCGGGACAAACTCCTACGAGCAGTACTTC
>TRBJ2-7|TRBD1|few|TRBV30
CAWSQQGMFYEQYF
TGTGCCTGGAGTCAACAGGGGATGTTTTACGAGCAGTACTTC
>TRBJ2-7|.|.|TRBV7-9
CASSPTGYEQYF
TGTGCCAGCAGCCCCACAGGCTACGAGCAGTACTTC
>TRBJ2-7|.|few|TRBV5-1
CASSLGSSSYEQYF
TGCGCCAGCAGCTTGGGGTCGAGCTCCTACGAGCAGTACTTC
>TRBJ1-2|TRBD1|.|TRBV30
CAWSQGQGANYGYTF
TGTGCCTGGAGTCAGGGACAGGGGGCTAACTATGGCTACACCTTC
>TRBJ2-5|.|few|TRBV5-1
CASSFSRQEETQYF
TGCGCCAGCAGCTTTTCCCGACAGGAGGAGACCCAGTACTTC
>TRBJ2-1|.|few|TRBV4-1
CASSQSPAGRVYNEQFF
TGCGCCAGCAGCCAAAGCCCGGCGGGTCGGGTATACAATGAGCAGTTCTTC
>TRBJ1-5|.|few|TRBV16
CASSQKVTVGQPQHF
TGTGCCAGCAGCCAAAAGGTAACAGTAGGTCAGCCCCAGCATTTT
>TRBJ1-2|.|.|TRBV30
CAWSVPDTLNYGYTF
TGTGCCTGGAGTGTACCGGACACACTTAACTATGGCTACACCTTC
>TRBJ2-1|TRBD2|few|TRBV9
CASSVIAGANEQFF
TGTGCCAGCAGCGTGATAGCGGGAGCCAATGAGCAGTTCTTC
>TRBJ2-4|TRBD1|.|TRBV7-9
CASSQGQGGLKNIQYF
TGTGCCAGCAGCCAAGGACAGGGCGGCTTGAAAAACATTCAGTACTTC
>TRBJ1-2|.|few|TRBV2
CASGPGPRRHYGYTF
TGTGCCAGCGGACCGGGCCCCCGGAGGCACTATGGCTACACCTTC
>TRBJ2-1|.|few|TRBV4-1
CASSQVGVAHNEQFF
TGCGCCAGCAGCCAAGTAGGGGTAGCCCACAATGAGCAGTTCTTC
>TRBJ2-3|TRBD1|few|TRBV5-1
CASSLTGQGTDTQYF
TGCGCCAGCAGCTTGACAGGACAGGGAACAGATACGCAGTATTTT
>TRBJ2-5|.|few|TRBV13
CASSLTGETQYF
TGTGCCAGCAGCTTAACGGGGGAGACCCAGTACTTC
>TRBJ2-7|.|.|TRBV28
CASTLQTDLTRVF
TGTGCCAGCACCTTACAGACAGATCTTACCCGGGTCTTC
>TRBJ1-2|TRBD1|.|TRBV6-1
CASSITEERTGDYTF
TGTGCCAGCAGTATTACGGAGGAGAGGACAGGAGACTACACCTTC
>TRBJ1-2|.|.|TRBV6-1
CASSAIWTVNYGYTF
TGTGCCAGCAGTGCCATATGGACAGTCAACTATGGCTACACCTTC
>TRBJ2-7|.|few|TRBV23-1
CASSQSGRTYEQYF
TGCGCCAGCAGTCAATCGGGGAGGACCTACGAGCAGTACTTC
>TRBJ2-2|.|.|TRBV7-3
CASSSSGTLNTGELFF
TGTGCCAGCAGCTCTTCCGGGACTCTAAACACCGGGGAGCTGTTTTTT
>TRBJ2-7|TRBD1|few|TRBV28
CASSSSTGLPRDEQYF
TGTGCCAGCAGTTCCTCGACAGGGTTGCCACGTGACGAGCAGTACTTC
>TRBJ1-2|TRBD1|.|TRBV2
CASKDDRGAGDGYTF
TGTGCCAGCAAAGACGACAGGGGCGCTGGGGATGGCTACACCTTC
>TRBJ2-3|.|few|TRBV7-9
CAIGRVPDTQYF
TGTGCCATCGGGCGGGTCCCAGATACGCAGTATTTT
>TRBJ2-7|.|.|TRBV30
CAWNRETYEQYF
TGTGCCTGGAATCGGGAAACCTACGAGCAGTACTTC
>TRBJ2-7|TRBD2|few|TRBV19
CASSIAKGGPSAYEQYF
TGTGCCAGTAGTATCGCGAAGGGAGGGCCCTCCGCCTACGAGCAGTACTTC
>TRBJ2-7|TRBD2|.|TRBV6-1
CASSARTSGPTYEQYF
TGTGCCAGCAGTGCCCGGACTAGCGGGCCTACCTACGAGCAGTACTTC
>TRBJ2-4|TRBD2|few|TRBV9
CASSVAGRASGRGAKNIQYF
TGTGCCAGCAGCGTAGCTGGTAGGGCTAGCGGGAGGGGAGCCAAAAACATTCAGTACTTC